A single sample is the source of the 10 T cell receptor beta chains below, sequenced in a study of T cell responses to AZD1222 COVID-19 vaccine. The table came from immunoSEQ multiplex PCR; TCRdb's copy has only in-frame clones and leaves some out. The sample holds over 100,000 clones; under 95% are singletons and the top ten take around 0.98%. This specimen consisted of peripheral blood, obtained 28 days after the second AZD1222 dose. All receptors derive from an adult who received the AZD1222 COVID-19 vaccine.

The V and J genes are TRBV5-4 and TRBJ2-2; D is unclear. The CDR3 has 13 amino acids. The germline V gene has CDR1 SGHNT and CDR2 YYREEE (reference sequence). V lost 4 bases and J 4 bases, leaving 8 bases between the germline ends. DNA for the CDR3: TGTGCCAGCAGCGGCGATCCCACCGGGGAGCTGTTTTTT. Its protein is CASSGDPTGELFF.

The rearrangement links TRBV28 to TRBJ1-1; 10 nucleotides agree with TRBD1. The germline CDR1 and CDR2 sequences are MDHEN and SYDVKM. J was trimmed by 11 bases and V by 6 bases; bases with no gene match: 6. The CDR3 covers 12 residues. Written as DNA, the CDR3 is TGTGCCAGCAGGGGACAGGGGCGGAACGCTTTCTTT. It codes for CASRGQGRNAFF. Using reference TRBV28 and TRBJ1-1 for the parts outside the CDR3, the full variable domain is DVKVTQSSRYLVKRTGEKVFLECVQDMDHENMFWYRQDPGLGLRLIYFSYDVKMKEKGDIPEGYSVSREKKERFSLILESASTNQTSMYLCASRGQGRNAFFGQGTRLTVV.

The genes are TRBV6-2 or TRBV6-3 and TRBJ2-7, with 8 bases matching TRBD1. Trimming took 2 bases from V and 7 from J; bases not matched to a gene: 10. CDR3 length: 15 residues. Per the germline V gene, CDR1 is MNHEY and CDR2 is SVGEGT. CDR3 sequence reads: CASSYDGRGRREQYF. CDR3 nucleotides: TGTGCCAGCAGTTACGATGGCAGGGGGCGCAGGGAGCAGTACTTC.

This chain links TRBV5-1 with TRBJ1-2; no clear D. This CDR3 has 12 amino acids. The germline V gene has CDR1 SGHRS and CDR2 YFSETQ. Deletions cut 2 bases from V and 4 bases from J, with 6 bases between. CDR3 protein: CASSLPSYGYTF. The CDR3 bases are TGCGCCAGCAGCTTACCGAGCTATGGCTACACCTTC. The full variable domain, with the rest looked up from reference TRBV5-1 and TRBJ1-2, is KAGVTQTPRYLIKTRGQQVTLSCSPISGHRSVSWYQQTPGQGLQFLFEYFSETQRNKGNFPGRFSGRQFSNSRSEMNVSTLELGDSALYLCASSLPSYGYTFGSGTRLTVV.

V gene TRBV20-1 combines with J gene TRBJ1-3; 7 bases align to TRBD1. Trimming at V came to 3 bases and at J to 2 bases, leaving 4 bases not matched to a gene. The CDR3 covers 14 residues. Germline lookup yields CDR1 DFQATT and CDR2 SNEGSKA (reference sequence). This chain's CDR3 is CSASDRAAGNTIYF. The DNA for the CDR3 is TGCAGTGCTAGTGACAGGGCAGCTGGAAACACCATATATTTT.

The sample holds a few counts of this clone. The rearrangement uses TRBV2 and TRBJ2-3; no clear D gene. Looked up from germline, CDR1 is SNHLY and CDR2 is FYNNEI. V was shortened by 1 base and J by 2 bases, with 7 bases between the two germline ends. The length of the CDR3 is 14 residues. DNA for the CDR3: TGTGCCAGCAGTGAAGGGGCCACCACAGATACGCAGTATTTT. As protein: CASSEGATTDTQYF.

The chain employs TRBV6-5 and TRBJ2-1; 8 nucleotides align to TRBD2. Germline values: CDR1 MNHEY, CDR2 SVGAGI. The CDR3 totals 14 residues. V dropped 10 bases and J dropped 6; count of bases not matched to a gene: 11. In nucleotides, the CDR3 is TGTGCCACCATTATCCAGCGGGAGTTCAATGAGCAGTTCTTC. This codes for CATIIQREFNEQFF.

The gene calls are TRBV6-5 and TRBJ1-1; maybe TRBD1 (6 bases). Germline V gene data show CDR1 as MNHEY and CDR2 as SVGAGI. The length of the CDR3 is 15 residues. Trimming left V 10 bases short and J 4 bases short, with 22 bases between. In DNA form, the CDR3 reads TGTGCCACATTGCCTACGGACAGAACGAGCACTGAAGCTTTCTTT. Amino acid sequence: CATLPTDRTSTEAFF.

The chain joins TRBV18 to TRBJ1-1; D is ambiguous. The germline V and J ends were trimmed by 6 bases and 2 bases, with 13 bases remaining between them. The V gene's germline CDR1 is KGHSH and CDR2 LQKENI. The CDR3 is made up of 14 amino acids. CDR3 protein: CASSRLGENTEAFF. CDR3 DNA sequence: TGTGCCAGCTCTCGACTTGGGGAAAACACTGAAGCTTTCTTT. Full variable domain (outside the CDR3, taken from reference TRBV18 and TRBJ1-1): NAGVMQNPRHLVRRRGQEARLRCSPMKGHSHVYWYRQLPEEGLKFMVYLQKENIIDESGMPKERFSAEFPKEGPSILRIQQVVRGDSAAYFCASSRLGENTEAFFGQGTRLTVV.

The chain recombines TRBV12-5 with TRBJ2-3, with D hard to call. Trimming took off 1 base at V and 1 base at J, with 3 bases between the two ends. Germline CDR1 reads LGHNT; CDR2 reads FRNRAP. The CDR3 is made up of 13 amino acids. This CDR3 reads CASGLAGTDTQYF. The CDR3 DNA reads TGTGCTAGTGGTTTGGCGGGCACAGATACGCAGTATTTT. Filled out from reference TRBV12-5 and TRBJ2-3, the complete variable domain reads DARVTQTPRHKVTEMGQEVTMRCQPILGHNTVFWYRQTMMQGLELLAYFRNRAPLDDSGMPKDRFSAEMPDATLATLKIQPSEPRDSAVYFCASGLAGTDTQYFGPGTRLTVL.